This T cell receptor (beta chain) was captured in a study of CD8 T cells in Susac syndrome. The study's findings and limits: TCR sequencing and HLA analysis covered a relatively small number of individuals.

After extraction with the RNeasy kit, about 0.5 to 1 ug of the RNA was reverse transcribed using random hexamers. It was immunoSEQ multiplex PCR that amplified TCR beta CDR3 across 54 Vbeta and 13 Jbeta. TCRdb processed the immunoSEQ multiplex PCR reads anew with MiXCR; each CDR3 protein has one entry. Of 130,000 to 150,000 distinct CDR3 sequences in the sample, 90% to 95% were seen once. About this clonotype itself: Its antigen is currently unknown.

CDR1 KGHDR and CDR2 SFDVKD come from the germline V gene. Trimming removed 3 bases at V and 3 bases at J, with 16 bases between. CDR3 length: 17 amino acids. Peripheral blood CD8+ and CD4+ T cells were profiled by TCR beta sequencing. Both CD4+ and CD8+ T cells were negatively isolated, and TEMRA cells underwent FACS enrichment. This TCR was recovered from a human donor in good health. The chain uses TRBV24-1 and TRBJ2-2; D might be TRBD1 (7 bases). The source material was CD8+ T cells from PBMCs. Here the CDR3 DNA reads TGTGCCACCAGTGATCCCGCCAGGGGGGCGGACACCGGGGAGCTGTTTTTT. Amino acid sequence: CATSDPARGADTGELFF.